This is a list of T cell receptor beta chains from one sample in a study of CD8 T cells in Susac syndrome. TCRdb re-derived calls from the immunoSEQ multiplex PCR reads in MiXCR, one entry per CDR3 protein. The repertoire includes 150,000 to 200,000 distinct CDR3 sequences, around 95% of them detected once, and around 0.09% sits in the top ten. Sequencing used CD4+ T cells from PBMCs. These receptors were collected from a human donor with multiple sclerosis. Each CDR3 is given with its conserved first and last residue. D genes are given only for firm matches. Where a row states a size, it is once, few, many or the class of an expanded clone; other rows omit it.

clone_size j_call v_call d_call cdr3_aa cdr3_nt
- TRBJ1-2 TRBV6-5 - CASTPRGGGYTF TGTGCCAGCACCCCTCGGGGTGGGGGCTACACCTTC
- TRBJ2-1 TRBV9 - CASSVAGTYNEQFF TGTGCCAGCAGCGTTGCGGGGACCTACAATGAGCAGTTCTTC
- TRBJ1-2 TRBV3-1 TRBD1 CASSQETGNYGYTF TGTGCCAGCAGCCAAGAGACAGGGAACTATGGCTACACCTTC
- TRBJ2-6 TRBV10-3 - CAISGDPTGQVLTF TGTGCCATCTCTGGCGACCCCACAGGCCAGGTCCTGACTTTC
- TRBJ2-5 TRBV12-3/TRBV12-4 TRBD1 CASSPRQGATGETQYF TGTGCCAGCAGTCCTAGACAGGGGGCAACGGGAGAGACCCAGTACTTC
- TRBJ1-2 TRBV7-9 TRBD1 CASSLRGLIGGYTF TGTGCCAGCAGCTTAAGGGGGCTGATTGGTGGCTACACCTTC
- TRBJ2-3 TRBV7-8 - CASSLAGRGATDTQYF TGTGCCAGCAGCTTAGCGGGGCGGGGAGCCACAGATACGCAGTATTTT
- TRBJ2-7 TRBV29-1 - CSVEDLGGAYEQYF TGCAGCGTTGAAGATCTAGGGGGGGCCTACGAGCAGTACTTC
- TRBJ2-7 TRBV30 - CAWSDGTYEQYF TGTGCCTGGAGCGACGGGACCTACGAGCAGTACTTC
- TRBJ2-5 TRBV9 - CASSVGPGEGTQYF TGTGCCAGCAGCGTAGGGCCGGGTGAGGGGACCCAGTACTTC
- TRBJ2-7 TRBV18 - CASSRDPSEQYF TGTGCCAGCTCACGGGACCCATCCGAGCAGTACTTC
- TRBJ2-7 TRBV19 TRBD1 CASSTQGASYEQYF TGTGCCAGTAGTACACAGGGGGCTTCCTACGAGCAGTACTTC
- TRBJ2-2 TRBV2 - CASRDTPNTGELFF TGTGCCAGCAGAGACACTCCGAACACCGGGGAGCTGTTTTTT
- TRBJ2-7 TRBV5-6 - CASSYVYEQYF TGTGCCAGCAGCTACGTCTACGAGCAGTACTTC
- TRBJ2-1 TRBV4-2 TRBD2 CASSQEPGGASGRNEQFF TGTGCCAGCAGCCAAGAACCAGGGGGAGCTAGCGGGAGGAATGAGCAGTTCTTC
- TRBJ1-2 TRBV4-2 - CASSQDSISGNANYGYTF TGTGCCAGCAGCCAAGATTCAATCTCCGGGAACGCTAACTATGGCTACACCTTC
once TRBJ1-1 TRBV12-3/TRBV12-4 TRBD1 CASSATGPGGNTEAFF TGTGCCAGCAGTGCCACAGGGCCAGGGGGGAACACTGAAGCTTTCTTT
- TRBJ1-1 TRBV30 - CAWSVPGRGEAFF TGTGCCTGGAGTGTACCGGGACGGGGTGAAGCTTTCTTT
- TRBJ1-5 TRBV7-9 - CASSLDLGGPQHF TGTGCCAGCAGCTTAGATCTAGGTGGTCCCCAGCATTTT
- TRBJ1-1 TRBV29-1 - CSVAPQQNTEAFF TGCAGCGTTGCACCCCAGCAGAACACTGAAGCTTTCTTT
few TRBJ2-3 TRBV12-3/TRBV12-4 - CASSLNPSTDTQYF TGTGCCAGCAGTTTAAACCCTAGCACAGATACGCAGTATTTT
- TRBJ2-3 TRBV7-2 TRBD1 CASSLAQQGSTDTQYF TGTGCCAGCAGCTTAGCCCAACAGGGGAGCACAGATACGCAGTATTTT